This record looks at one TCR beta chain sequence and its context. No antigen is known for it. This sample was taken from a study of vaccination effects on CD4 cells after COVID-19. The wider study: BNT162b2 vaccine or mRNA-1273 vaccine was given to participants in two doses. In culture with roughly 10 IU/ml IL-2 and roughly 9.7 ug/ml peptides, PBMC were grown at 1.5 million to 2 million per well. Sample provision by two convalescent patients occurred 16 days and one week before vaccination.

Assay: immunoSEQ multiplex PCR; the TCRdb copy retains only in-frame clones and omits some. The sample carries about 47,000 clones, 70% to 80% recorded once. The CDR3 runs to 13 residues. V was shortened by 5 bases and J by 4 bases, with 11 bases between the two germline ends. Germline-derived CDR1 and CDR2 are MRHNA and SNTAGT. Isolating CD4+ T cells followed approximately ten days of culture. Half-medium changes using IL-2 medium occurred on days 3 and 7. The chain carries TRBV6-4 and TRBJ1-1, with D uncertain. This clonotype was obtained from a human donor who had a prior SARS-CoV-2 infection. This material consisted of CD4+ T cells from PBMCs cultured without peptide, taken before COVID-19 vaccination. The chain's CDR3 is CASSTEIGTEAFF. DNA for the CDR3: TGTGCCAGCAGTACAGAAATAGGCACTGAAGCTTTCTTT.